What follows are 32 T cell receptor beta chains derived from one specimen sequenced in a study of cytomegalovirus exposure and HLA in healthy donors. The study ran its PCR with 60 Vbeta and 13 Jbeta primers. Sequencing was performed with immunoSEQ multiplex PCR; in TCRdb, only in-frame clones are kept and a portion is missing. The sample contains 65,000 to 90,000 clones, around 75% of which appear only once. The sequenced sample was PBMCs. The receptor set was obtained from a man aged 40-49 years in good health and CMV-seronegative.

This clone was counted between two and nine times. This chain uses TRBV11-1 with TRBJ1-4; weak D call: TRBD1 (6 bases). CDR1 is SGHAT and CDR2 is FQDESV in the germline V gene (reference sequence). This CDR3 has 15 amino acids. V was trimmed by 5 bases and J by 8 bases, leaving 18 bases between them. The CDR3 nucleotides are TGTGCCAGCAGCGCGGGGGCCAGTGGATACGAAAAACTGTTTTTT. The encoded protein is CASSAGASGYEKLFF.

CDR3 coding DNA: TGTGCCAGCAGTTTAGTGCGGGGTTGGACTGAAGCTTTCTTT. It codes for CASSLVRGWTEAFF. The V call is TRBV28, the J call TRBJ1-1, with D unclear. V was trimmed by 2 bases and J by 5 bases, leaving 12 bases between them. CDR1 and CDR2 from the germline V gene are MDHEN and SYDVKM. The CDR3 is 14 residues long.

The V and J genes are TRBV6-5 and TRBJ2-3; maybe TRBD1 (7 bases). This CDR3 spans 15 amino acids. The V and J ends lost 7 bases and 1 base respectively, with 15 bases between them. Germline CDR1 reads MNHEY; CDR2 reads SVGAGI. CDR3 bases: TGTGCCAGCACCACCAGGGGGGCTGGCACAGATACGCAGTATTTT. Protein sequence: CASTTRGAGTDTQYF.

This CDR3 reads CSYRRNYGYTF. The CDR3 DNA reads as TGCAGTTACAGGCGTAACTATGGCTACACCTTC. V and J are TRBV20-1 and TRBJ1-2; tentative D call: TRBD1 (5 bases). Germline CDR1 is DFQATT and CDR2 is SNEGSKA (reference sequence). This CDR3 has 11 amino acids. Trimming removed 8 bases at V and 1 base at J, with 8 bases between.

This clone was seen only a few times. An end of the junction differs from the germline gene, which may be a read error. The chain carries TRBV18 and TRBJ1-2; D possibly corresponds to TRBD1 (5 bases). The V gene's germline CDR1 is KGHSH and CDR2 LQKENI. This CDR3 comprises 14 residues. The CDR3 region has the DNA TGTGCCAGCTCCCCACAGAAGGGGCACTATGGCTACACCTTC. Amino acid sequence: CASSPQKGHYGYTF.

The chain carries TRBV5-1 and TRBJ2-7; TRBD1 matches at 8 bases. CDR3 length equals 15 residues. J gave up 6 bases and V 2 bases, and 10 bases lay outside the gene matches. Per the germline V gene, CDR1 is SGHRS and CDR2 is YFSETQ. CDR3 nucleotide sequence: TGCGCCAGCAGCTTAGGTCCACAGGGGGATAGCGAGCAGTACTTC. Protein sequence: CASSLGPQGDSEQYF.

The chain links TRBV5-1 to TRBJ2-7; 8 nucleotides agree with TRBD1. The CDR3 is 14 residues long. Per germline, CDR1 SGHRS and CDR2 YFSETQ. V lost 4 bases, J lost 2 bases, and 5 bases stayed unmatched. The CDR3 loop is CASSVTGETYEQYF. The CDR3 coding sequence is TGCGCCAGCAGCGTGACAGGGGAAACCTACGAGCAGTACTTC. Using reference TRBV5-1 and TRBJ2-7 for the parts outside the CDR3, the full variable domain is KAGVTQTPRYLIKTRGQQVTLSCSPISGHRSVSWYQQTPGQGLQFLFEYFSETQRNKGNFPGRFSGRQFSNSRSEMNVSTLELGDSALYLCASSVTGETYEQYFGPGTRLTVT.

The V call is TRBV7-2, the J call TRBJ2-7; the D is unclear. The CDR3 totals 12 residues. The germline gives CDR1 SGHTA, CDR2 FQGNSA. V lost 4 bases to trimming and J lost 0 bases, with 4 bases between them. As DNA, the CDR3 is TGTGCCAGCAGCTCCCGCTCCTACGAGCAGTACTTC. Translation: CASSSRSYEQYF.

V usage is TRBV5-8 and J usage is TRBJ2-1; 14 bases align to TRBD2. The junction had 14 bases not matched to a gene; V was cut back by 4 bases and J by 8 bases. The CDR3 covers 18 residues. CDR1 is SGHTS and CDR2 is YDEGEE in the germline V gene. The CDR3 here is CASSQSGPGLAGADEQFF. The CDR3 DNA is TGTGCCAGCAGCCAAAGCGGACCGGGACTAGCGGGGGCAGATGAGCAGTTCTTC. Filled out from reference TRBV5-8 and TRBJ2-1, the complete variable domain reads EAGVTQSPTHLIKTRGQQATLRCSPISGHTSVYWYQQALGLGLQFLLWYDEGEERNRGNFPPRFSGRQFPNYSSELNVNALELEDSALYLCASSQSGPGLAGADEQFFGPGTRLTVL.

This clone was detected only once. The chain uses TRBV5-6 and TRBJ2-1; 9 bases fit TRBD2. Germline V gives CDR1 SGHDT, CDR2 YYEEEE. Germline trimming cut 0 bases from V and 2 bases from J; bases unmatched to any gene: 0. The CDR3 consists of 15 residues. The DNA for the CDR3 is TGTGCCAGCAGCTTGGGCGGGGGGGCCTACAATGAGCAGTTCTTC. As protein: CASSLGGGAYNEQFF. The full variable domain, completed using reference TRBV5-6 and TRBJ2-1, is DAGVTQSPTHLIKTRGQQVTLRCSPKSGHDTVSWYQQALGQGPQFIFQYYEEEERQRGNFPDRFSGHQFPNYSSELNVNALLLGDSALYLCASSLGGGAYNEQFFGPGTRLTVL.

V and J are TRBV21-1 and TRBJ1-2; the table's D call of TRBD1 was not tested on the DNA. TRBV21-1 is marked as a pseudogene. This CDR3 region has 16 residues. The CDR3 nucleotides read TGTGCCAGCAGCAAAGTGCTACGAGGACAAAGCTATGGCTACACCTTC. It codes for CASSKVLRGQSYGYTF.

The genes are TRBV7-9 and TRBJ1-1; TRBD1 is a possible D gene (6 bases). Germline lookup yields CDR1 SEHNR and CDR2 FQNEAQ (reference sequence). This CDR3 has 14 amino acids. Between the trimmed V and J ends, which lost 7 bases and 2 bases, there was a span of 14 bases. The DNA for the CDR3 is TGTGCCAGCACCCTCGCAGGGGCCAACACTGAAGCTTTCTTT. It translates to CASTLAGANTEAFF. The whole variable domain, remainder taken from reference TRBV7-9 and TRBJ1-1, is DTGVSQNPRHKITKRGQNVTFRCDPISEHNRLYWYRQTLGQGPEFLTYFQNEAQLEKSRLLSDRFSAERPKGSFSTLEIQRTEQGDSAMYLCASTLAGANTEAFFGQGTRLTVV.

This clone showed up just a few times. This chain uses TRBV5-4 with TRBJ2-5; the D is unclear. The CDR3 totals 13 residues. Per germline, CDR1 SGHNT and CDR2 YYREEE (reference sequence). Trimming stripped 2 bases from V and 1 base from J, with 6 bases between. The CDR3 sequence is CASSFHSQETQYF. In DNA, the CDR3 is TGTGCCAGCAGCTTCCACTCCCAAGAGACCCAGTACTTC.

This chain links TRBV7-6 with TRBJ1-2; 8 nucleotides line up with TRBD1. This CDR3 has 14 amino acids. Germline values: CDR1 SGHVS, CDR2 FNYEAQ. V shed 5 bases, J shed 6 bases, and the junction held 8 bases outside the gene matches. The CDR3 reads CASSPGTGGDGYTF. The CDR3 DNA is TGTGCCAGCAGCCCGGGGACAGGTGGGGATGGCTACACCTTC.

This sequence joins TRBV6-5 and TRBJ1-5, with 8 bases aligning to TRBD1. V gave up 8 bases and J gave up 12 bases; unmatched junction bases: 6. Germline lookup yields CDR1 MNHEY and CDR2 SVGAGI. CDR3 length: 11 amino acids. The CDR3 DNA reads as TGTGCCAGCGGACTAGACAGGGGCCAGCATTTT. Its protein product is CASGLDRGQHF.

The chain recombines TRBV5-1 with TRBJ2-1, with a possible D match to TRBD1 (5 bases). Germline assignment: CDR1 SGHRS and CDR2 YFSETQ. The CDR3 has 13 residues. The germline V and J ends were trimmed by 4 bases and 5 bases, with 10 bases remaining between them. The CDR3 nucleotides read TGCGCCAGCAGCCTAGACAGAAACAATGAGCAGTTCTTC. This translates into CASSLDRNNEQFF.

The chain joins TRBV7-2 to TRBJ2-3, with 7 bases that match TRBD2. J was trimmed by 3 bases and V by 1 base; bases with no gene match: 4. The CDR3 runs to 15 residues. Germline V gene sequence: CDR1 SGHTA, CDR2 FQGNSA. CDR3 loop: CASSLGSGGTDTQYF. Written as DNA, the CDR3 is TGTGCCAGCAGCTTAGGTTCGGGAGGTACAGATACGCAGTATTTT.

The V gene is TRBV18, the J gene TRBJ2-3; the match to TRBD1 covers 10 bases. CDR1 is KGHSH and CDR2 is LQKENI in the germline V gene. This CDR3 region has 14 residues. V dropped 4 bases and J dropped 6; count of bases not matched to a gene: 4. CDR3: CASSRGTGEDTQYF. The DNA for the CDR3 is TGTGCCAGCTCACGCGGGACAGGGGAGGATACGCAGTATTTT.

This chain joins TRBV7-2 and TRBJ2-7; D is uncertain. Germline assignment: CDR1 SGHTA and CDR2 FQGNSA. The V and J ends lost 5 bases and 9 bases respectively, with 11 bases between them. The CDR3 contains 11 residues. CDR3 sequence reads: CASSPDWVQYF. CDR3 in DNA: TGTGCCAGCAGCCCCGACTGGGTGCAGTACTTC.

This CDR3 reads CASSEGLAESYEQYF. Written as DNA, the CDR3 is TGTGCCAGCAGTGAAGGGCTAGCGGAGTCCTACGAGCAGTACTTC. The chain couples TRBV6-1 to TRBJ2-5; TRBD2 aligns across 7 bases. The DNA end favors TRBJ2-7, so the J call may be wrong. Germline V gives CDR1 MNHNS, CDR2 SASEGT. This CDR3 contains 15 residues.

This rearrangement joins TRBV19 to TRBJ1-3, with 7 bases aligning to TRBD1. The ends lost 3 bases at V and 2 bases at J; junction bases unmatched: 1. Germline V CDR1 and CDR2: LNHDA, SQIVND (reference sequence). This CDR3 has 14 residues. The CDR3 nucleotides are TGTGCCAGTAGTATCGGGACAGCTGGAAACACCATATATTTT. Its translation: CASSIGTAGNTIYF.

The chain employs TRBV28 and TRBJ1-1; 7 positions agree with TRBD1. CDR1 and CDR2 from the germline V gene are MDHEN and SYDVKM. The CDR3 covers 15 residues. V shed 3 bases, J shed 4 bases, and the junction held 8 bases outside the gene matches. This chain's CDR3 is CASSLLQGSGTEAFF. CDR3 DNA sequence: TGTGCCAGCAGTTTGCTACAGGGGTCGGGCACTGAAGCTTTCTTT.

The J gene is TRBJ2-7, the V gene TRBV9; no clear D gene. This CDR3 has 15 amino acids. CDR1 SGDLS and CDR2 YYNGEE come from the germline V gene. V was trimmed by 0 bases and J by 6 bases, leaving 16 bases between them. For the CDR3, the DNA is TGTGCCAGCAGCGTAGACCCTTCCGTCCTCAGCGAGCAGTACTTC. Encoded protein: CASSVDPSVLSEQYF.

Concerning this clone: Other nucleotide sequences in the sample specify the same CDR3. The chain employs TRBV7-6 and TRBJ2-7; 10 bases map to TRBD1. Germline V gene lookup returns CDR1 SGHVS and CDR2 FNYEAQ. CDR3 length equals 15 residues. J lost 0 bases, V lost 3 bases, and 2 bases had no gene match. The CDR3 sequence: CASSLGQGPSYEQYF. The CDR3 DNA reads as TGTGCCAGCAGCTTGGGACAGGGGCCCTCCTACGAGCAGTACTTC. Full variable domain (rest looked up from reference TRBV7-6 and TRBJ2-7): GAGVSQSPRYKVTKRGQDVALRCDPISGHVSLYWYRQALGQGPEFLTYFNYEAQQDKSGLPNDRFSAERPEGSISTLTIQRTEQRDSAMYRCASSLGQGPSYEQYFGPGTRLTVT.

This clone was recorded once. V gene TRBV7-9 combines with J gene TRBJ1-2; the D is unclear. V was clipped by 5 bases and J by 0 bases, with 10 bases between them. The CDR3 covers 14 residues. CDR1 SEHNR and CDR2 FQNEAQ come from the germline V gene (reference sequence). CDR3 DNA sequence: TGTGCCAGCAGCCCCCTAGGCGCTAACTATGGCTACACCTTC. This sequence encodes CASSPLGANYGYTF.

The J gene is TRBJ1-2, the V gene TRBV28, with D hard to call. V lost 3 bases, J lost 8 bases, and 16 bases lay in between. The CDR3 runs 14 residues. The germline V gene has CDR1 MDHEN and CDR2 SYDVKM. CDR3 bases: TGTGCCAGCAGTTTGCCCCCTACGGGGAACGGCTACACCTTC. This sequence encodes CASSLPPTGNGYTF.

The genes are TRBV27 and TRBJ1-5, with TRBD1 as a possible D gene (5 bases). Trimming left V 6 bases short and J 4 bases short, with 13 bases between. Germline V CDR1 and CDR2: MNHEY, SMNVEV (reference sequence). The CDR3 has 14 amino acids. The CDR3, as DNA: TGTGCCAGCAGACCCGGGTCAGGGAATCAGCCCCAGCATTTT. Its translation is CASRPGSGNQPQHF.

This clone was recorded once. This chain connects TRBV2 to TRBJ2-2; tentative D call: TRBD1 (6 bases). In germline, CDR1 is SNHLY, CDR2 FYNNEI. The CDR3 covers 14 residues. The V end was cut by 6 bases, the J end by 1 base, with 9 bases between. CDR3 residues: CASRRTVNTGELFF. CDR3 in DNA: TGTGCCAGCAGGAGGACAGTGAACACCGGGGAGCTGTTTTTT.

This clone showed up just a few times. The chain uses TRBV19 and TRBJ1-2; 12 bases match TRBD1. The CDR3 sequence is 14 residues long. V dropped 7 bases and J dropped 8; count of bases not matched to a gene: 8. CDR1 and CDR2 from the germline V gene are LNHDA and SQIVND (reference sequence). The CDR3 nucleotides are TGTGCCAGTACGCGGGACAGGGGGCTCGAGGGCTACACCTTC. Protein: CASTRDRGLEGYTF.

The chain recombines TRBV7-3 with TRBJ2-7, with D unresolved. Germline loops: CDR1 SGHTA, CDR2 FQGTGA. CDR3 length equals 13 residues. V lost 3 bases to trimming and J lost 3 bases, with 9 bases between them. The CDR3 DNA reads TGTGCCAGCAGCTTTTCCCTGAGCTACGAGCAGTACTTC. Translated, it gives CASSFSLSYEQYF.

The V call is TRBV19, the J call TRBJ1-3; D remains unclear. Looked up from germline, CDR1 is LNHDA and CDR2 is SQIVND (reference sequence). V was trimmed by 0 bases and J by 2 bases, leaving 14 bases between them. The CDR3 has 17 residues. The CDR3 loop is CASSIDRRPSPGNTIYF. DNA for the CDR3: TGTGCCAGTAGTATAGATCGGAGGCCGAGCCCTGGAAACACCATATATTTT.

This chain uses TRBV4-3 with TRBJ1-2, with D unresolved. The germline V and J ends were trimmed by 2 bases and 6 bases, with 13 bases remaining between them. The V gene's germline CDR1 is LGHNA and CDR2 YSLEER. The CDR3 runs 14 residues. The CDR3 spells CASSQIADGDGYTF. CDR3 DNA sequence: TGCGCCAGCAGCCAAATCGCGGACGGGGATGGCTACACCTTC.